A selection of T cell receptor beta chains follows, all from one sample in a study of human thymus T cells. Sequenced by immunoSEQ multiplex PCR; TCRdb stores in-frame clones only, minus some. Among roughly 120,000 clones listed, around 94% were seen once. Sequencing was done on a sample of thymus tissue. The receptors shown here come from a boy under three years old with a congenital heart defect but otherwise immunologically healthy. Both conserved end residues are part of each CDR3. A D gene is named only where the DNA matches it firmly. Rows may omit the clone size; those that give it use once, few, many or a size class.

D gene	clone size	J gene	V gene	CDR3 DNA	CDR3 protein
NA	NA	TRBJ1-2	TRBV6-1	TGTGCCAGCAGTGCGGGGGACGAGGCGGGCTATGGCTACACCTTC	CASSAGDEAGYGYTF
TRBD1	once	TRBJ1-6	TRBV5-1	TGCGCCAGCAGCTTGGTTTACGACAGGGGGCGCTTGGGGAATTCACCCCTCCACTTT	CASSLVYDRGRLGNSPLHF
NA	NA	TRBJ1-2	TRBV4-1	TGCGCCAGCAGCCAAGAAACAGTTAACTATGGCTACACCTTC	CASSQETVNYGYTF
TRBD1	once	TRBJ1-2	TRBV5-5	TGTGCCAGCAGCTCATCCGGGACAGTAGAGATGGGCTACACCTTC	CASSSSGTVEMGYTF
NA	NA	TRBJ1-1	TRBV28	TGTGCCAGCATCCAGAGGAGGGAAACTGAAGCTTTCTTT	CASIQRRETEAFF
TRBD2	NA	TRBJ2-3	TRBV4-1	TGCGCCAGCAGCCACCTAGCGGGGCCGACAGATACGCAGTATTTT	CASSHLAGPTDTQYF
NA	NA	TRBJ1-2	TRBV10-2	TGCGCCAGCAGTGAGTGGCTTGAGGGAAACTATGGCTACACCTTC	CASSEWLEGNYGYTF
TRBD2	NA	TRBJ2-2	TRBV7-2	TGTGCCAGCAGCTCCAGACTAGCGGGGAACACCGGGGAGCTGTTTTTT	CASSSRLAGNTGELFF
NA	NA	TRBJ1-1	TRBV15	TGTGCCACCAGCAGTGAGGGAACGGCTTTCTTT	CATSSEGTAFF
NA	NA	TRBJ1-4	TRBV5-1	TGCGCCAGCAGCTGGGGCCCGGACTTGGGGAATGAAAAACTGTTTTTT	CASSWGPDLGNEKLFF
NA	NA	TRBJ2-6	TRBV2	TGTGCCAGCAACGGGGAGGGGGGCCACTCTGGGGCCAACGTCCTGACTTTC	CASNGEGGHSGANVLTF
TRBD2	NA	TRBJ2-1	TRBV7-2	TGTGCCAGCAGCTTGGGACTAGCGGGGAGGGGTGAGCAGTTCTTC	CASSLGLAGRGEQFF
TRBD1	NA	TRBJ2-2	TRBV7-3	TGTGCCAGCAGGGACAGGGCGAACACCGGGGAGCTGTTTTTT	CASRDRANTGELFF
NA	NA	TRBJ1-3	TRBV11-2	TGTGCCAGCAGCTTATTCGGGGTGGTAACTGCTGGAAACACCATATATTTT	CASSLFGVVTAGNTIYF
TRBD2	NA	TRBJ2-5	TRBV25-1	TGTGCCAGCAGTGAATTGCGAGGTAGCGGGGGGCCCCAAGAGACCCAGTACTTC	CASSELRGSGGPQETQYF
NA	NA	TRBJ2-2	TRBV30	TGTGCCTGGAGTGTATGGTCGTCCGGGACCGGGGAGCTGTTTTTT	CAWSVWSSGTGELFF
NA	NA	TRBJ1-6	TRBV2	TGTGCCAGCAGGAGACCGACAGGCCCTAATTCACCCCTCCACTTT	CASRRPTGPNSPLHF
NA	NA	TRBJ1-2	TRBV5-1	TGCGCCTCAGCAACCGGGGACAATGGCTACACCTTC	CASATGDNGYTF
NA	NA	TRBJ2-3	TRBV5-6	TGTGCCAGCAGCTTGGGAAGGGGTTTTAGCACAGATACGCAGTATTTT	CASSLGRGFSTDTQYF
NA	NA	TRBJ2-7	TRBV6-5	TGTGCCAGCAGCCCTAAGCAAAACCTAACCTACGAGCAGTACTTC	CASSPKQNLTYEQYF
NA	NA	TRBJ2-7	TRBV4-1	TGCGCCAGCAGCCGAACCACTGACGGATTAGGGGACGAGCAGTACTTC	CASSRTTDGLGDEQYF
NA	NA	TRBJ1-1	TRBV25-1	TGTGCCAGCAGCTCCCCCGGGGACAAGAACACTGAAGCTTTCTTT	CASSSPGDKNTEAFF
NA	NA	TRBJ2-3	TRBV2	TGTGCCAGCCGTAGGGACGGTAGCACAGATACGCAGTATTTT	CASRRDGSTDTQYF
NA	NA	TRBJ1-1	TRBV29-1	TGCAGCGTTGAAACCCGGGGGCCGAAGGACACTGAAGCTTTCTTT	CSVETRGPKDTEAFF
NA	NA	TRBJ1-5	TRBV11-2	TGTGCCAGCAGTCAACAGGGAACCAATCAGCCCCAGCATTTT	CASSQQGTNQPQHF
TRBD2	once	TRBJ2-7	TRBV28	TGTGCCAGCACCCCAGCGGGGTTGGACCTCCGCTACGAGCAGTACTTC	CASTPAGLDLRYEQYF
NA	NA	TRBJ2-2	TRBV12-5	TGTGCTAGTGGTTTGGCCGATACACCCGGGGAGCTGTTTTTT	CASGLADTPGELFF
NA	NA	TRBJ1-2	TRBV29-1	TGCAGCGTCCCACCTGGGGGTGTAGGCGGCTACACCTTC	CSVPPGGVGGYTF
NA	NA	TRBJ2-2	TRBV2	TGTGCCAGCAGTGAACCGGGCGGGGGCGAGAACACCGGGGAGCTGTTTTTT	CASSEPGGGENTGELFF
NA	NA	TRBJ1-4	TRBV5-6	TGTGCCAGCAGCTTCCTACAGGGTGAAAAACTGTTTTTT	CASSFLQGEKLFF
NA	NA	TRBJ1-4	TRBV19	TGTGCCAGTAGTGCCGAAAAACTGTTTTTT	CASSAEKLFF
NA	NA	TRBJ1-1	TRBV29-1	TGCAGCGTCGCTAGGGACACTGAAGCTTTCTTT	CSVARDTEAFF
TRBD1	once	TRBJ2-1	TRBV28	TGTGCCAGCAGTCCCCGGGACAGGGGTTGGGACCCGGGCAATGAGCAGTTCTTC	CASSPRDRGWDPGNEQFF
NA	once	TRBJ2-5	TRBV4-3	TGCGCCAGCAGCCAAGATTCGGGGCAAGAGACCCAGTACTTC	CASSQDSGQETQYF
NA	NA	TRBJ1-1	TRBV7-6	TGTGCCAGCAGCTTAGCAGGAGGAACTTCCCCGACGGAAGCTTTCTTT	CASSLAGGTSPTEAFF
TRBD2	NA	TRBJ2-3	TRBV5-4	TGTGCCAGCAGCTCCCGAGCGGGGGACACAGATACGCAGTATTTT	CASSSRAGDTDTQYF
TRBD1	NA	TRBJ2-6	TRBV15	TGTGCCACCAGCAGAGTCAGGGACAGGGGTTCTGGGGCCAACGTCCTGACTTTC	CATSRVRDRGSGANVLTF
NA	NA	TRBJ1-1	TRBV11-2	TGTGCCAGCAGCTTCGAAGGGAACACTGAAGCTTTCTTT	CASSFEGNTEAFF